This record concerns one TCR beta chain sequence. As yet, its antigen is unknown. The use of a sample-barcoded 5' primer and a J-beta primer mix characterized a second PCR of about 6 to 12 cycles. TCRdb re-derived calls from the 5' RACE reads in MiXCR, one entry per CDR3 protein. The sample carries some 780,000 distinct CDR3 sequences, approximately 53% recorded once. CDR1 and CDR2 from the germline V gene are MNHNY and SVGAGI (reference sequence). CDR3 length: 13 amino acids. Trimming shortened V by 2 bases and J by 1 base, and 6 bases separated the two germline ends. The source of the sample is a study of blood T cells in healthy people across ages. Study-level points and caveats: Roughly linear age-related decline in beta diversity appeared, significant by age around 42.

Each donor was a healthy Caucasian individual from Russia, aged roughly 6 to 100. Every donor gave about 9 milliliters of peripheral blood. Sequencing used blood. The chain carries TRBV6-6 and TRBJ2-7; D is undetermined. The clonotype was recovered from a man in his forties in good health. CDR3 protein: CASSYLKSYEQYF. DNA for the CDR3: TGTGCCAGCAGTTACCTGAAGTCCTACGAGCAGTACTTC.